This paragraph covers one T cell receptor beta chain sequence. Vbeta (60) and Jbeta (13) primers were used in the PCR. Measured with immunoSEQ multiplex PCR; TCRdb has only the in-frame clones, and not every one. Seen here are some 220,000 clones, more than 85% observed once, and the top ten hold 0.95% to 1.1%. This record comes from a study of cytomegalovirus exposure and HLA in healthy donors. Healthy people donating bone marrow made up the donors. This CDR3 is 13 amino acids long. V lost 5 bases, J lost 9 bases, and 14 bases lay in between. Germline CDR1 and CDR2: SGHNT and YENEEA. The sample comprised PBMCs. The chain combines TRBV11-3 with TRBJ2-1; D possibly corresponds to TRBD1 (5 bases). The TCR comes from a woman aged 18-29 years in good health and CMV-seronegative. The CDR3 region is CASSHGHLFEQFF. The CDR3 DNA sequence: TGTGCCAGCAGCCACGGACACCTATTTGAGCAGTTCTTC.